This T cell receptor beta chain was captured in a study of patients and donors after allogeneic stem cell transplantation. In this sample, this clonotype turned up a few times. One entry per CDR3 protein results from TCRdb running MiXCR on the RT-PCR reads. In the table there are 920,000 or so distinct CDR3 sequences, approximately 18% of which are singletons. The germline CDR1 and CDR2 sequences are LGHDT and YNNKEL (reference sequence). This CDR3 has 13 amino acids. J gave up 1 base and V 6 bases, and 2 bases lay outside the gene matches. The sequenced material came from blood, either unsorted or a sorted T cell fraction (not recorded which). The gene calls are TRBV3-1 and TRBJ2-5, with 7 bases that match TRBD2. The TCR was taken from a human donor who was either an allogeneic HSCT recipient or a stem cell or donor lymphocyte infusion donor (not recorded which). It is not recorded whose cells these are; they may come from a transplant donor. Written as DNA, the CDR3 is TGTGCCAGCAGTCAGCGGGGCCAAGAGACCCAGTACTTC. Its translation: CASSQRGQETQYF.